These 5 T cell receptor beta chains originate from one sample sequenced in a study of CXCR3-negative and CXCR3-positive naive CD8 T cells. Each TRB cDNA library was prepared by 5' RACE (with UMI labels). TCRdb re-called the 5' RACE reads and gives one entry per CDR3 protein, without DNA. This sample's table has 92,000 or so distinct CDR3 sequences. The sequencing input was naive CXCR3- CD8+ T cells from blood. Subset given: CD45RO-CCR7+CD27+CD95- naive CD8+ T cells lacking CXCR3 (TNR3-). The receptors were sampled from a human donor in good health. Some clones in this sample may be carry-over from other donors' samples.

This chain's CDR3 is CASSIGQASDTQYF. V and J are TRBV6-1 and TRBJ2-3; TCRdb's D call, TRBD1, is unchecked because there is no DNA. The germline gives CDR1 MNHNS, CDR2 SASEGT. This CDR3 contains 14 residues.

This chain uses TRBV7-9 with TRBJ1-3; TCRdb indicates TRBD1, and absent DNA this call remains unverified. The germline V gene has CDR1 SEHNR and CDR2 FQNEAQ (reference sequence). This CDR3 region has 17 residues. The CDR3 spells CASSPGQEYFSGNTIYF.

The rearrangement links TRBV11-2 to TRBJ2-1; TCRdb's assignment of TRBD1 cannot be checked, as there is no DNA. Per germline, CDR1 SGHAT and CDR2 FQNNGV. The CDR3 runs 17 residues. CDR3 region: CASSPTRTASSYNEQFF.

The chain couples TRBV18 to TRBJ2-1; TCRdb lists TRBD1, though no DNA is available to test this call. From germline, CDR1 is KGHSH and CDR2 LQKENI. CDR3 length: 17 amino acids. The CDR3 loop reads CASSPRPLTGGYNEKFF.

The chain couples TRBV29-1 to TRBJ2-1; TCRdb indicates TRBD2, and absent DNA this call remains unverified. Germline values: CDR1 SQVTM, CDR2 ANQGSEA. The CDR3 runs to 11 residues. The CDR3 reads CSVGDGLEELF.